What follows are 12 T cell receptor beta chains derived from one specimen sequenced in a study of T cells of healthy individuals. TCRdb re-analysed the 5' RACE reads in MiXCR, keeping a single row per CDR3 protein. The sample has tens of thousands of distinct CDR3 sequences, 15% to 20% seen once. Receptors were obtained from a human donor in good health.

The genes are TRBV12-3 or TRBV12-4 and TRBJ1-5; D is possibly TRBD1 (6 bases). This CDR3 spans 15 amino acids. Trimming left V 3 bases short and J 3 bases short, with 12 bases between. The DNA of the CDR3 is TGTGCCAGCAGTTTGGGGGCGCCGTCCAATCAGCCCCAGCATTTT. As protein: CASSLGAPSNQPQHF.

The chain uses TRBV28 and TRBJ2-2, with D hard to call. Trimming stripped 10 bases from V and 3 bases from J, with 6 bases between. This CDR3 has 11 amino acids. Looked up from germline, CDR1 is MDHEN and CDR2 is SYDVKM. CDR3 region: CATYYTGELFF. CDR3 DNA sequence: TGTGCCACCTATTACACCGGGGAGCTGTTTTTT.

This clonotype has just a few counts. The chain joins TRBV4-3 to TRBJ2-1; D is uncertain. The CDR3 is 15 amino acids. V was trimmed by 1 base and J by 6 bases, leaving 13 bases between them. The V gene's germline CDR1 is LGHNA and CDR2 YSLEER. CDR3 bases: TGCGCCAGCAGCCAAGGATCCTCCGTCTTCAATGAGCAGTTCTTC. Protein product: CASSQGSSVFNEQFF.

This clonotype was detected ten times or more. The V call is TRBV9, the J call TRBJ2-1, with TRBD2 matching 9 bases. CDR1 is SGDLS and CDR2 is YYNGEE in the germline V gene. The CDR3 is 15 residues long. With V trimmed by 4 bases and J by 4 bases, 6 bases remained unmatched. Here the CDR3 reads CASSSRSGGYNEQFF. In DNA form, the CDR3 reads TGTGCCAGCAGCTCCCGAAGCGGGGGGTACAATGAGCAGTTCTTC.

The V call is TRBV5-1, the J call TRBJ1-1; maybe TRBD1 (6 bases). This CDR3 contains 17 residues. Between the trimmed V and J ends, which lost 0 bases and 5 bases, there was a span of 20 bases. The germline CDR1 and CDR2 sequences are SGHRS and YFSETQ. The CDR3 region is CASSLVGGGPLETEAFF. The CDR3 DNA is TGCGCCAGCAGCTTGGTGGGGGGGGGGCCCCTCGAGACTGAAGCTTTCTTT.

In this sample, this clonotype turned up many times. The J gene is TRBJ1-2, the V gene TRBV9, with TRBD1 as a possible D gene (5 bases). CDR1 and CDR2 from the germline V gene are SGDLS and YYNGEE. Trimming took 5 bases from V and 6 from J, leaving 23 bases between them. The CDR3 is 16 amino acids. CDR3 DNA sequence: TGTGCCAGCAGAGGTTTAAGCAGGGAGGTTATGGATGGCTACACCTTC. This encodes CASRGLSREVMDGYTF.

The CDR3 sequence: CASSTGHRTDTQYF. For the CDR3, the DNA is TGTGCCAGCAGTACGGGACATCGCACAGATACGCAGTATTTT. The chain combines TRBV6-6 with TRBJ2-3, with D possibly matching TRBD1 (6 bases). The germline gives CDR1 MNHNY, CDR2 SVGAGI (reference sequence). Trimming pared 5 bases from V and 1 base from J, leaving 10 bases between. The length of the CDR3 is 14 residues.

This clonotype was observed at least ten times. The chain carries TRBV12-3 or TRBV12-4 and TRBJ2-6; a weak D match, TRBD2 (6 bases). V was pared by 3 bases and J by 1 base, with 7 bases between. There are 15 residues in the CDR3. The CDR3 loop is CASSLGGSGANVLTF. CDR3 DNA: TGTGCCAGCAGTTTGGGGGGATCTGGGGCCAACGTCCTGACTTTC.

This clonotype came up many times. The chain combines TRBV4-1 with TRBJ1-6; a weak D match, TRBD1 (5 bases). V was trimmed by 4 bases and J by 10 bases, leaving 11 bases between them. CDR3 length equals 13 residues. The germline gives CDR1 MGHRA, CDR2 YSYEKL. The DNA of the CDR3 is TGCGCCAGCAGCCCAAGCAGGGAGTCACCCCTCCACTTT. The encoded protein is CASSPSRESPLHF.

Many counts were recorded for this clonotype. The rearrangement links TRBV27 to TRBJ2-3; D perhaps matches TRBD2 (6 bases). This CDR3 spans 16 amino acids. Germline assignment: CDR1 MNHEY and CDR2 SMNVEV (reference sequence). Trimming took 4 bases from V and 0 from J, leaving 14 bases between them. The CDR3, as DNA: TGTGCCAGCAGTTCGTTAGCGGTGTCTAGCACAGATACGCAGTATTTT. Translated: CASSSLAVSSTDTQYF.

This clonotype was seen a handful of times. The rearrangement uses TRBV5-5 and TRBJ2-5; D may be TRBD1 or TRBD2 (5 bases each). V was shortened by 6 bases and J by 4 bases, with 19 bases between the two germline ends. Germline values: CDR1 SGHKS, CDR2 YYEKEE (reference sequence). CDR3 size: 15 residues. In DNA, the CDR3 is TGTGCCAGCAACCACGGGACGACAAAGAGAGAGACCCAGTACTTC. Translation: CASNHGTTKRETQYF.

The genes are TRBV19 and TRBJ1-5, with a tentative D call TRBD1 (6 bases). There are 16 residues in the CDR3. V was shortened by 3 bases and J by 2 bases, with 14 bases between the two germline ends. Germline CDR1 and CDR2: LNHDA and SQIVND (reference sequence). As DNA, the CDR3 is TGTGCCAGTAGTATCGGAGGGGCAGGGGGCAATCAGCCCCAGCATTTT. Its protein is CASSIGGAGGNQPQHF.